One and the same sample provided the 9 T cell receptor beta chains below, sequenced in a study of T cell responses to AZD1222 COVID-19 vaccine. TCRdb keeps only in-frame clones here, not all; method: immunoSEQ multiplex PCR. The sample carries over 200,000 clones, roughly 94% recorded once. The sequencing here drew on peripheral blood, taken 28 days after the second dose of the MenACWY control vaccine. The receptors shown here come from an adult who received the MenACWY meningococcal vaccine as a control.

Points on this clone: Other DNA sequences in the same sample also yield this CDR3. The V call is TRBV11-2, the J call TRBJ1-1, with D possibly matching TRBD1 (5 bases). V was trimmed by 1 base and J by 2 bases, leaving 8 bases between them. The CDR3 contains 14 residues. CDR1 and CDR2 (germline): SGHAT, FQNNGV. CDR3 sequence: CASSLGGGNTEAFF. The CDR3, as DNA: TGTGCCAGCAGCTTAGGGGGGGGTAACACTGAAGCTTTCTTT.

J is TRBJ2-7 and V is TRBV9; 9 nucleotides line up with TRBD1. Germline V gene data show CDR1 as SGDLS and CDR2 as YYNGEE. CDR3 size: 15 residues. The V gene end was trimmed by 0 bases and the J gene end by 3 bases; junction bases not matched to a gene: 4. In DNA, the CDR3 is TGTGCCAGCAGCGTAGGGGACAGGGAATTCTACGAGCAGTACTTC. Amino acid sequence: CASSVGDREFYEQYF.

The chain carries TRBV3-1 (or the pseudogene TRBV3-2) and TRBJ2-3, with D tentatively TRBD2 (5 bases). Germline-derived CDR1 and CDR2 are LGHDT and YNNKEL (reference sequence). The CDR3 runs to 13 residues. Trimming shortened V by 2 bases and J by 5 bases, and 8 bases separated the two germline ends. The CDR3 here is CASSQLAKDTQYF. The DNA of the CDR3 is TGTGCCAGCAGCCAACTAGCTAAAGATACGCAGTATTTT.

The chain carries TRBV9 and TRBJ2-3; D unclear. Deletions cut 1 base from V and 3 bases from J, with 9 bases between. Germline values: CDR1 SGDLS, CDR2 YYNGEE. The CDR3 spans 14 residues. CDR3 coding DNA: TGTGCCAGCAGCGTAAGTCTCAAGACAGATACGCAGTATTTT. This encodes CASSVSLKTDTQYF.

Turning to this clone: Other nucleotide sequences in the sample specify the same CDR3. The rearrangement uses TRBV29-1 and TRBJ2-7; TRBD1 matches at 7 bases. The CDR3 is 13 residues long. The V and J ends lost 1 base and 2 bases, in that order; junction bases with no gene match: 2. Germline lookup yields CDR1 SQVTM and CDR2 ANQGSEA. The CDR3 DNA sequence: TGCAGCGTTGAAGGAGGGGGCCCCTACGAGCAGTACTTC. Translated: CSVEGGGPYEQYF.

This rearrangement joins TRBV9 to TRBJ2-7; 7 nucleotides match TRBD1. After removal of 4 bases from V and 3 bases from J, the junction contained 7 bases not matched to a gene. The CDR3 runs 14 residues. Germline V gene sequence: CDR1 SGDLS, CDR2 YYNGEE. In DNA form, the CDR3 reads TGTGCCAGCAGCTCGTCCGGGACAGACTACGAGCAGTACTTC. It encodes CASSSSGTDYEQYF.

This clone appeared a single time. V usage is TRBV6-5 and J usage is TRBJ1-2, with D perhaps matching TRBD1 (6 bases). V lost 4 bases, J lost 3 bases, and 12 bases lay in between. This CDR3 comprises 14 residues. The germline CDR1 and CDR2 sequences are MNHEY and SVGAGI. The CDR3 protein is CASSSRTVHYGYTF. DNA for the CDR3: TGTGCCAGCAGTTCCCGGACAGTACACTATGGCTACACCTTC.

This chain connects TRBV12-5 to TRBJ2-1, with D possibly matching TRBD2 (5 bases). This CDR3 region has 16 residues. Germline V CDR1 and CDR2: LGHNT, FRNRAP. The V end was cut by 0 bases, the J end by 10 bases, with 19 bases between. CDR3 amino acids: CASGLVYRTVAREQFF. DNA of the CDR3: TGTGCTAGTGGTTTGGTATACCGGACTGTAGCACGGGAGCAGTTCTTC.

V gene TRBV2 combines with J gene TRBJ1-1; D remains ambiguous. The ends were cut back, 4 bases at V and 3 bases at J, with 3 bases in the middle. Germline assignment: CDR1 SNHLY and CDR2 FYNNEI. This CDR3 is built from 11 residues. The CDR3 DNA is TGTGCCAGCAGTGTCTACACTGAAGCTTTCTTT. Translated, it gives CASSVYTEAFF.